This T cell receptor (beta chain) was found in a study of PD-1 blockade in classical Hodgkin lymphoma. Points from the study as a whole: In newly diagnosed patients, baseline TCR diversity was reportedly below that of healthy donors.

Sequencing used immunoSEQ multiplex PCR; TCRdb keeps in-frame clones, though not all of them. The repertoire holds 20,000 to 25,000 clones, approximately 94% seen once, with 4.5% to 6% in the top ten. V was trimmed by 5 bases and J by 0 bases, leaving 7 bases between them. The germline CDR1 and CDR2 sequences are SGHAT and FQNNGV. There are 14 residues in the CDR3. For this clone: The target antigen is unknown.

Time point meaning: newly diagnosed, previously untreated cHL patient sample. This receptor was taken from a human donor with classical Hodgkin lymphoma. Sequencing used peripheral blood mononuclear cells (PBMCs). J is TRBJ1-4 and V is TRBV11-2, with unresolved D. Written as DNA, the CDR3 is TGTGCCAGCAGCCTTTATGCAACTAATGAAAAACTGTTTTTT. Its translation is CASSLYATNEKLFF. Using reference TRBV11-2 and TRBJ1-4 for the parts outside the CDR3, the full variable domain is EAGVAQSPRYKIIEKRQSVAFWCNPISGHATLYWYQQILGQGPKLLIQFQNNGVVDDSQLPKDRFSAERLKGVDSTLKIQPAKLEDSAVYLCASSLYATNEKLFFGSGTQLSVL.